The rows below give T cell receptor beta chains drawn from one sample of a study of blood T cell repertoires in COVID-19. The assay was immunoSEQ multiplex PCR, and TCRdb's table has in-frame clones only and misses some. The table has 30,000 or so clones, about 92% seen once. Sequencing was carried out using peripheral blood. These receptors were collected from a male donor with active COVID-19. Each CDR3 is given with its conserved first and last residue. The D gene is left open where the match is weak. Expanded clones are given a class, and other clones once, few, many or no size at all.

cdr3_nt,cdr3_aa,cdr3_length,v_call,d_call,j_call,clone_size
TGTGCCAGCAGCTTAGATAGACAGGGGGCTTCGGGTGGCTACACCTTC,CASSLDRQGASGGYTF,16,TRBV7-2,TRBD1,TRBJ1-2,-
TGTGCCAGCAGTGTCTCCCAGGGGATGAACACTGAAGCTTTCTTT,CASSVSQGMNTEAFF,15,TRBV28,-,TRBJ1-1,-
TGTGCCTGGTCTAGCGGGGGGGTGTACAATGAGCAGTTCTTC,CAWSSGGVYNEQFF,14,TRBV30,TRBD2,TRBJ2-1,-
TGTGCCAGCAGTGACCGGACATTATGGATAACAGATACGCAGTATTTT,CASSDRTLWITDTQYF,16,TRBV6-1,-,TRBJ2-3,-
TGTGCCAGTAGTATTGGGTTCCTAGCCAACCAAGAGACCCAGTACTTC,CASSIGFLANQETQYF,16,TRBV19,-,TRBJ2-5,-
TGCAGCGTTTTTAGCGGGGGGGCCTTAGATACGCAGTATTTT,CSVFSGGALDTQYF,14,TRBV29-1,TRBD2,TRBJ2-3,-
TGTGCCAGCAGTTCCAGGGGCGGGACTGAAGCTTTCTTT,CASSSRGGTEAFF,13,TRBV6-6,-,TRBJ1-1,once
TGCAGTGCTAGTTCGGGGGCGAACACCGGGGAGCTGTTTTTT,CSASSGANTGELFF,14,TRBV20-1,-,TRBJ2-2,-
TGTGCCAGCAGCCCCCCTGCTGTAGCGGTTACCACAGATACGCAGTATTTT,CASSPPAVAVTTDTQYF,17,TRBV5-4,-,TRBJ2-3,-
TGCGCCAGCAGCGCGGTCATGGTCAGAGGTAATGAAAAACTGTTTTTT,CASSAVMVRGNEKLFF,16,TRBV4-3,-,TRBJ1-4,-
TGTGCCAGCAGCGCCCGTAGAAGCGGTACAGATACGCAGTATTTT,CASSARRSGTDTQYF,15,TRBV9,-,TRBJ2-3,-
TGTGCCAGCAGCTTAGGCTGGGGGGCCTACAATGAGCAGTTCTTC,CASSLGWGAYNEQFF,15,TRBV7-2,-,TRBJ2-1,-
TGTGCCAGCAGTTCGACAGGGGATCCCAATCAGCCCCAGCATTTT,CASSSTGDPNQPQHF,15,TRBV25-1,TRBD1,TRBJ1-5,-
TGCGCCAGCACCTCCTCGGGACTTTTCACAGATACGCAGTATTTT,CASTSSGLFTDTQYF,15,TRBV5-1,-,TRBJ2-3,-
TGTGCCAGCAGGTCGGACAGGGGGCCCTACGAGCAGTACTTC,CASRSDRGPYEQYF,14,TRBV6-5,TRBD1,TRBJ2-7,-
TGTGCCACCAGCAGAGGAAGGGACACCGTGACCCTCTACGAGCAGTACTTC,CATSRGRDTVTLYEQYF,17,TRBV15,-,TRBJ2-7,once
TGTGCCAGCAGCCAGACGGGCCGGGGGGTCAATGAGCAGTTCTTC,CASSQTGRGVNEQFF,15,TRBV5-4,TRBD2,TRBJ2-1,-
TGTGCCAGCAGCTTCGGTCAGGGGTTTGGTGGAAACGCCATATATTTT,CASSFGQGFGGNAIYF,16,TRBV7-8,-,TRBJ1-3,-
TGTGCCAGCTCATTTAAAAAACCACCCTTCGGACAGGGCGTGAACACTGAAGCTTTCTTT,CASSFKKPPFGQGVNTEAFF,20,TRBV18,TRBD1,TRBJ1-1,-
TGTGCCAGCAGCCGACTGAAAGGGACACAGCACACTGAAGCTTTCTTT,CASSRLKGTQHTEAFF,16,TRBV28,-,TRBJ1-1,-
TGTGCCAGCAGTGGGGGGGGGACTGAAGCTTTCTTT,CASSGGGTEAFF,12,TRBV2,-,TRBJ1-1,-
TGTGCTAGTGGTTCCACAACTGAAGCTTTCTTT,CASGSTTEAFF,11,TRBV12-5,-,TRBJ1-1,-
TGTGCCAGCTCAGATTCCGGGACAGGGGGCGCTGGGGCCAACGTCCTGACTTTC,CASSDSGTGGAGANVLTF,18,TRBV18,TRBD1,TRBJ2-6,-
TGTGCCAGCAGTGGAGGGGCCCGGTCGGCCAAAAACATTCAGTACTTC,CASSGGARSAKNIQYF,16,TRBV6-6,-,TRBJ2-4,-
TGTGCCAGCAGCTTTTTACAGGGAGCCTACAATGAGCAGTTCTTC,CASSFLQGAYNEQFF,15,TRBV11-2,-,TRBJ2-1,-
TGTGCCAGCAGCCCAGGGGATTACACCGGGGAGCTGTTTTTT,CASSPGDYTGELFF,14,TRBV5-6,-,TRBJ2-2,-
TGTGCCAGCAGCCCTATAAAAAGTCCCGGGACTAGCGGGGGGGCCCTCCCTTACGAGCAGTACTTC,CASSPIKSPGTSGGALPYEQYF,22,TRBV3-1/TRBV3-2,TRBD2,TRBJ2-7,-
TGCAGTGCTAGTGCGGCGGGGGGCACAGATACGCAGTATTTT,CSASAAGGTDTQYF,14,TRBV20-1,TRBD2,TRBJ2-3,-
TGTGCCAGCAGCGCACAGGGGTACACTGAAGCTTTCTTT,CASSAQGYTEAFF,13,TRBV7-6,TRBD1,TRBJ1-1,once
TGTGCCAGCAGAGCTCCGGGACAGGGTCCTTTCGCTTTCTTT,CASRAPGQGPFAFF,14,TRBV6-5,TRBD1,TRBJ1-1,-
TGCGCCAGCAGCCGGAGGGGTTACCAGGATGAAGCTTTCTTT,CASSRRGYQDEAFF,14,TRBV5-1,-,TRBJ1-1,-
TGTGCCAGCAGCTTAGATTTCGGGCTAGCGGGGGCCCTCCCGCAGTATTTT,CASSLDFGLAGALPQYF,17,TRBV7-2,TRBD2,TRBJ2-3,-
TGTGCCAGAAGTTCAGGGACAGGAATCTACGAGCAGTACTTC,CARSSGTGIYEQYF,14,TRBV5-3,TRBD1,TRBJ2-7,-
TGTGCCAGCAGTTTGCAGGGGAACTATGGCTACACCTTC,CASSLQGNYGYTF,13,TRBV27,-,TRBJ1-2,-
TGCGCCAGCAGCTTGGGACAGGGTACCGGGGAGCTGTTTTTT,CASSLGQGTGELFF,14,TRBV5-1,TRBD1,TRBJ2-2,-
TGTGCCAGTAGTACACTTTTTCCCAGGGGACGCTCCTACAATGAGCAGTTCTTC,CASSTLFPRGRSYNEQFF,18,TRBV19,-,TRBJ2-1,-
TGTGCCAGCAGCCCGGGGACAGGCTCCTACGAGCAGTACTTC,CASSPGTGSYEQYF,14,TRBV11-2,TRBD1,TRBJ2-7,-
TGTGCCAGCAGTGGGGCACCCCATGGCTATGGCTACACCTTC,CASSGAPHGYGYTF,14,TRBV27,-,TRBJ1-2,-
TGTGCCAGCAGCTTAGGGTACGGTGTCAACTATGGCTACACCTTC,CASSLGYGVNYGYTF,15,TRBV7-2,-,TRBJ1-2,once
TGTGCCAGTTACGGAGCATCTGGAAACACCATATATTTT,CASYGASGNTIYF,13,TRBV6-5,-,TRBJ1-3,-